This T cell receptor (beta chain) was captured by sequencing in a study of identical twins' blood T cells. MiXCR, applied by TCRdb to the 5' RACE reads, yields one record per CDR3 protein. The top ten hold roughly 5.5% of the sample, which has around 380,000 distinct CDR3 sequences, roughly 27% seen once. Trimming shortened V by 4 bases and J by 6 bases, and 18 bases separated the two germline ends. CDR1 and CDR2 (germline): DFQATT, SNEGSKA (reference sequence). This CDR3 comprises 15 residues. This clonotype was counted a few times. The source material was PBMCs. The chain joins TRBV20-1 to TRBJ1-4; D unclear. The TCR comes from a woman aged 18 to 55 in good health. The CDR3 here is CSAISWGRVDEKLFF. The DNA for the CDR3 is TGCAGTGCTATATCCTGGGGTCGGGTCGATGAAAAACTGTTTTTT.